This T cell receptor beta chain derives from a study of OX40 agonist ivuxolimab in advanced cancers. The method was immunoSEQ multiplex PCR; TCRdb's version includes in-frame clones alone and lacks a portion of them. The sample has around 35,000 clones, 65% to 90% seen once; the top ten hold over 1.1%. V shed 3 bases and J shed 5 bases, with 16 bases lying between them. Germline CDR1 reads LGHNA; CDR2 reads YSLEER. The CDR3 covers 15 residues. This TCR was recovered from an adult with an advanced solid tumor such as melanoma, head and neck, liver or kidney cancer. The chain has TRBV4-3 and TRBJ2-5; D call uncertain. The material sequenced was CD4+ or CD8+ T cells sorted from blood, taken in a trial of the OX40 agonist ivuxolimab. This chain's CDR3 is CASSQGLQPGETQYF. In DNA, the CDR3 is TGCGCCAGCAGCCAGGGCCTTCAACCTGGGGAGACCCAGTACTTC.